This T cell receptor (beta chain) originates from a study of blood T cell repertoires in COVID-19. Study-wide background: PBMCs, B-cell-depleted T cells, or T cells provided the cDNA or gDNA that made up the material.

Source study methods: Amplification with reference gene primers provided the estimates of nucleated cell counts. Generated by immunoSEQ multiplex PCR, the TCRdb table keeps only in-frame clones and is missing some. V and J calls and clone size come straight from that table; D and trimming were deduced from the DNA. The sample consists of roughly 400,000 clones, roughly 84% of them appearing once. Looked up from germline, CDR1 is SGHDN and CDR2 is FVKESK. The V end lost 4 bases, the J end lost 0 bases, and 28 bases lay between the germline ends. This CDR3 contains 22 residues. This TCR was recovered from a woman younger than 30 who had been exposed to COVID-19. Sequenced input: PBMCs or T cells enriched from blood (not recorded which). The rearrangement joins TRBV14 to TRBJ1-6; D is unresolved. The chain's CDR3 is CASSPVDGIPSLSFSYNSPLHF. CDR3 nucleotide sequence: TGTGCCAGCAGCCCCGTTGACGGGATACCTTCCCTTTCATTCTCCTATAATTCACCCCTCCACTTT.